This T cell receptor (beta chain) was obtained from a study of human T cells and chemical hapten exposure. V was cut by 7 bases and J by 7 bases, with 11 bases left in between. The CDR3 is 13 residues long. Germline CDR1 ENHRY, CDR2 SYGVKD. The time point here: pre-sensitization, week 0. Treatment denoted: therapeutic diphenylcyclopropenone sensitization with weekly scalp DPC. Within the library, unique molecular identifiers were attached to each individual cDNA molecule. TCRdb called the RACE reads again in MiXCR, with one record for every CDR3 protein. Among more than 300,000 distinct CDR3 sequences listed, approximately 5% were seen once.

The chain employs TRBV10-3 and TRBJ1-6; D uncertain. The receptor comes from a woman aged 18-29 years with alopecia areata. Some clones in this sample may be carry-over from other donors' samples. The source material was whole blood, sampled in connection with sensitization to the hapten diphenylcyclopropenone (DPC). CDR3 DNA sequence: TGTGCCATCAAAGCATCGACCAATTCACCCCTCCACTTT. This codes for CAIKASTNSPLHF.